This T cell receptor beta chain derives from a study of cytomegalovirus exposure and HLA in healthy donors. The primer mix had 60 Vbeta and 13 Jbeta primers. Some clones are missing from TCRdb's copy, which holds only in-frame ones; the method was immunoSEQ multiplex PCR. The sample records roughly 77,000 clones, 60% to 85% being singletons. CDR3 size: 18 residues. Trimming removed 0 bases from V and 3 bases from J, with 21 bases in between. The germline V gene encodes CDR1 KGHSH and CDR2 LQKENI. Regarding this clone: Its antigen is currently unknown.

Study-wide points: Across HLA loci, a later analysis found differing TCR association rates, with DRB1 most and HLA-C fewest.

This clonotype originated in a man aged 35-49 years in good health and CMV-seronegative. The V gene is TRBV18, the J gene TRBJ2-7, with D tentatively TRBD2 (6 bases). Sequencing was done on a sample of PBMCs. The CDR3 spells CASSPPPSTEAGSYEQYF. The CDR3, as DNA: TGTGCCAGCTCACCACCCCCTTCGACTGAAGCGGGCAGCTACGAGCAGTACTTC.